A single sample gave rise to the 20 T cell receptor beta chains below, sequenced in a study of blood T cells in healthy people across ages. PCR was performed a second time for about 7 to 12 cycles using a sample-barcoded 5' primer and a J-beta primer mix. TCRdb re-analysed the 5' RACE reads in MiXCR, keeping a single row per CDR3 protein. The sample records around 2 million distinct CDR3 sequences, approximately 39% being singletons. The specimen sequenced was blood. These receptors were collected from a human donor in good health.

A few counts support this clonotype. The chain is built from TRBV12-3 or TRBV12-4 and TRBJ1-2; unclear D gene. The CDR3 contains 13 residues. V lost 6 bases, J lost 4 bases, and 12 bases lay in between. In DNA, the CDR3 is TGTGCCAGCAGGCGCCGTGCGGGCTATGGCTACACCTTC. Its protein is CASRRRAGYGYTF.

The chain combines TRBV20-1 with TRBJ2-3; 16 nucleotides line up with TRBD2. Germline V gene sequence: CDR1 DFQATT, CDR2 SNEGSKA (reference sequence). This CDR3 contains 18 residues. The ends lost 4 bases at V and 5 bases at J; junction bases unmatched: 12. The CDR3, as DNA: TGCAGTGCTACTCGCCGGGGACTAGCGGGGGGGCTTCAAGATACGCAGTATTTT. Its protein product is CSATRRGLAGGLQDTQYF.

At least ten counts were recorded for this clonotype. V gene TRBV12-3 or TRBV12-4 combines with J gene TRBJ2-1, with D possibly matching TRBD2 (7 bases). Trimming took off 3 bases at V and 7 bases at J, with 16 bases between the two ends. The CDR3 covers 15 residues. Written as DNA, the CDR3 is TGTGCCAGCAGTTTGCTGGCGGGGGCAGGGAATGAGCAGTTCTTC. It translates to CASSLLAGAGNEQFF.

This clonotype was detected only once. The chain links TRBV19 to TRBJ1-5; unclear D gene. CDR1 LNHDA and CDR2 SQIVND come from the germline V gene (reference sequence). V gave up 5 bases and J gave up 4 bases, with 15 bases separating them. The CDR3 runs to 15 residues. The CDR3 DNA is TGTGCCAGTAGTCCCCGACGGGAGCAAAATCAGCCCCAGCATTTT. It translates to CASSPRREQNQPQHF.

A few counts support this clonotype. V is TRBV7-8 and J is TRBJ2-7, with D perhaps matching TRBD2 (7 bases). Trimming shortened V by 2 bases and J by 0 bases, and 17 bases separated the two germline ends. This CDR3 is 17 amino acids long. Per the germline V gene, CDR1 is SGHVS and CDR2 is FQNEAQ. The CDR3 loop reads CASSLLRGRESSYEQYF. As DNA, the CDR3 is TGTGCCAGCAGCTTACTTCGGGGGCGGGAGAGCTCCTACGAGCAGTACTTC.

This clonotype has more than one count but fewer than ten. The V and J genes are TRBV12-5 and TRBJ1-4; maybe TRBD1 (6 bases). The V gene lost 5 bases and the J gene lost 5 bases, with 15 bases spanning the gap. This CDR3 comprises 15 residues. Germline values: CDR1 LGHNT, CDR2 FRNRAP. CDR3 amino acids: CASGVQTGVNEKLFF. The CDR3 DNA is TGTGCTAGTGGTGTCCAGACAGGAGTAAATGAAAAACTGTTTTTT.

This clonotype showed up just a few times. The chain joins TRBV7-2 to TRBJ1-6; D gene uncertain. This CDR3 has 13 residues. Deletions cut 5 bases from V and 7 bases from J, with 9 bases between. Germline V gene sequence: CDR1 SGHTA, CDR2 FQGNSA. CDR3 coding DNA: TGTGCCAGCAGCGCTGCTTTGAATTCACCCCTCCACTTT. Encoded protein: CASSAALNSPLHF.

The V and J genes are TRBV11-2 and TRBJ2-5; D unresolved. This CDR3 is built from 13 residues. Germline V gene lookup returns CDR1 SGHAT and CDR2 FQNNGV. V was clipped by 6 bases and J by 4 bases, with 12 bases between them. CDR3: CASRESGRETQYF. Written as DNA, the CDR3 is TGTGCCAGCAGAGAGAGTGGACGAGAGACCCAGTACTTC.

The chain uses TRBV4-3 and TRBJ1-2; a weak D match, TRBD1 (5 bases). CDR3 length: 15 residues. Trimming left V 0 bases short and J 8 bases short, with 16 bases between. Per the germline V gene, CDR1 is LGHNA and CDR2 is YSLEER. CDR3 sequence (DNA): TGCGCCAGCAGCCAAGATGAAACAGGCCGCAGGGGCTACACCTTC. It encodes CASSQDETGRRGYTF.

Here the CDR3 DNA reads TGTGCCAGCAGCCTGATTCCCCTCTACGAGCAGTACTTC. Protein sequence: CASSLIPLYEQYF. The J gene is TRBJ2-7, the V gene TRBV6-2 or TRBV6-3, with D hard to call. This CDR3 spans 13 amino acids. Germline V CDR1 and CDR2: MNHEY, SVGEGT. The V gene lost 6 bases and the J gene lost 3 bases, with 12 bases spanning the gap.

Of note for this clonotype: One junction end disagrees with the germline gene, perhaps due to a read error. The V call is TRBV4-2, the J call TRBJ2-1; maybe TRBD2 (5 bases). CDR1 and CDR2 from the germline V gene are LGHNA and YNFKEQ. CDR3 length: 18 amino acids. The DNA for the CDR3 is TGTGCCGGCAGCCAAGAACCGGGAAGCCGGGGTTTATACAATGGACAGTTCTTC. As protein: CAGSQEPGSRGLYNGQFF.

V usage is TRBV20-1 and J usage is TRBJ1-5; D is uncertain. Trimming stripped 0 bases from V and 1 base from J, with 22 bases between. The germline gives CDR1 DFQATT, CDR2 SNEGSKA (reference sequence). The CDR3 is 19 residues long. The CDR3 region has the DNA TGCAGTGCTAGAGATCAAGAGGAGGTGGTTATTGGGAGCAATCAGCCCCAGCATTTT. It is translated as CSARDQEEVVIGSNQPQHF.

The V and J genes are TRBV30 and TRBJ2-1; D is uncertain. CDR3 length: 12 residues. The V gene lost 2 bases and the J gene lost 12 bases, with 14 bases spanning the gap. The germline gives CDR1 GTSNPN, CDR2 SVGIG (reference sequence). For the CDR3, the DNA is TGTGCCTGGAGTTTTGGGGTCGTAGGGCAGTTCTTC. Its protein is CAWSFGVVGQFF. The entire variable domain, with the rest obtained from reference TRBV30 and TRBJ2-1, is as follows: SQTIHQWPATLVQPVGSPLSLECTVEGTSNPNLYWYRQAAGRGLQLLFYSVGIGQISSEVPQNLSASRPQDRQFILSSKKLLLSDSGFYLCAWSFGVVGQFFGPGTRLTVL.

Here the CDR3 reads CASSSEDRIYGYTF. The CDR3 coding sequence is TGTGCCAGCAGTTCCGAAGACAGGATCTATGGCTACACCTTC. The chain recombines TRBV6-2 or TRBV6-3 with TRBJ1-2, with D possibly matching TRBD1 (6 bases). The CDR3 sequence is 14 residues long. Deletions cut 4 bases from V and 4 bases from J, with 13 bases between. Germline V gene lookup returns CDR1 MNHEY and CDR2 SVGEGT.

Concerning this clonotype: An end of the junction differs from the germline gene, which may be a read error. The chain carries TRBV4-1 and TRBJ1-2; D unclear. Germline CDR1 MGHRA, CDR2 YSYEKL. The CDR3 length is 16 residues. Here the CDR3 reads CASSQVVDAANYGYTF. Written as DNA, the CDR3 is TGCGCCAGCAGCCAAGTAGTGGACGCCGCAAACTATGGCTACACCTTT.

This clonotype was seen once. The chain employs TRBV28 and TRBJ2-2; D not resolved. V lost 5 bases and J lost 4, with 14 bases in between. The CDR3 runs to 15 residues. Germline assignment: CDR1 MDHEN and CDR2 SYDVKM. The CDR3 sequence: CASSIKPPGTGELFF. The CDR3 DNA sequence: TGTGCCAGCAGTATCAAGCCCCCAGGCACCGGGGAGCTGTTTTTT.

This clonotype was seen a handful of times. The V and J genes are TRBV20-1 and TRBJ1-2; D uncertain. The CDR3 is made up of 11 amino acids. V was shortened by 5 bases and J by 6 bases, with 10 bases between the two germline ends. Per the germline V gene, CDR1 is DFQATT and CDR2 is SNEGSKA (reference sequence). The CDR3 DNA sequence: TGCAGTGCTGAAAGCAGGAATGGCTACACCTTC. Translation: CSAESRNGYTF.

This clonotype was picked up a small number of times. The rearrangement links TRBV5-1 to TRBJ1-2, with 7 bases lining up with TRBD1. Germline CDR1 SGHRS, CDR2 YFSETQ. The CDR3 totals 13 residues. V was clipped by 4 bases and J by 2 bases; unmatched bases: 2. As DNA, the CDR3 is TGCGCCAGCAGCACGGACAGGAACTATGGCTACACCTTC. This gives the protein CASSTDRNYGYTF. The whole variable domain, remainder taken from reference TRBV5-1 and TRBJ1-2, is KAGVTQTPRYLIKTRGQQVTLSCSPISGHRSVSWYQQTPGQGLQFLFEYFSETQRNKGNFPGRFSGRQFSNSRSEMNVSTLELGDSALYLCASSTDRNYGYTFGSGTRLTVV.

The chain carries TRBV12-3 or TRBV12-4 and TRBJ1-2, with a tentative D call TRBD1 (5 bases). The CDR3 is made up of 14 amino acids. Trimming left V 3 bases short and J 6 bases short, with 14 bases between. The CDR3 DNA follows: TGTGCCAGCAGTTTGGCGAGATCACAGGATGGCTACACCTTC. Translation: CASSLARSQDGYTF.

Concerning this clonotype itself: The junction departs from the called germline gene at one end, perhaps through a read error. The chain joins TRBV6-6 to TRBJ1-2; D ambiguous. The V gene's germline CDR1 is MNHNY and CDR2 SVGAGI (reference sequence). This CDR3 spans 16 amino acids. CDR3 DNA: TGTGCCGGCAGTTACTCCGGGAGAGGGAACCCTTATGGCTACACCTTC. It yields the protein CAGSYSGRGNPYGYTF.